This T cell receptor beta chain was documented in a study of CD8+ T cells in alopecia areata. This clone occurred a few times. Genes here carry mouse names. The missing CDR3 end, 4 residues past where the read stops, is filled in from the germline J gene. cDNA serving as the sequencing template came from extracted, reverse transcribed RNA. Method: immunoSEQ multiplex PCR; TCRdb's copy keeps in-frame clones and lacks some. The profile covers over 250,000 clones, none occurring a single time. Sorting used CD4, CD8alpha, NKG2D, NKG2ACE and other markers on pooled cutaneous lymph node cells. Germline V gene sequence: CDR1 NNHDY, CDR2 SYVADS. This CDR3 comprises 13 residues.

Sequencing input: CD4+ T cells sorted from a lymph node. The chain is built from TRBV13-3 and TRBJ2-7, with 7 bases fitting TRBD1. This clonotype was obtained from a C3H/HeJ mouse with alopecia areata. The strain's MHC type: H2-k. This CDR3 is CASSDADRDEQYF. The CDR3 DNA, read in part, is TGTGCCAGCAGTGACGCAGACAGGGAT.